This entry is about one T cell receptor beta chain. Its target is not known. Generated by immunoSEQ multiplex PCR, the TCRdb table keeps only in-frame clones and is missing some. This table has fewer than 50,000 clones, more than 70% appearing once. Time point: cycle 4 day 1 (C4D1), after more than 5 weeks of nivolumab. Each of the patients experienced relapse following autologous stem cell transplantation, and their brentuximab vedotin exposure differed. Best response was recorded as complete response, partial response or progressive disease. This entry belongs to a study of PD-1 blockade in classical Hodgkin lymphoma. Study-wide results and limits: CD4+ TCR diversity rose significantly by C4D1, and CD8+ TCR diversity did not. It was reported that newly diagnosed patients had less baseline TCR diversity than healthy donors.

This receptor was identified in a human donor with classical Hodgkin lymphoma. Sequencing was performed on peripheral blood mononuclear cells (PBMCs), taken before the fourth cycle of nivolumab.

CDR3 sequence: CASSLTGGREQYF. The CDR3 nucleotides are TGTGCCAGCAGTCTGACAGGGGGTCGTGAGCAGTACTTC. The rearrangement links TRBV6-6 to TRBJ2-7; TRBD1 agrees at 9 bases. The CDR3 is made up of 13 amino acids. Germline lookup yields CDR1 MNHNY and CDR2 SVGAGI (reference sequence). J was trimmed by 7 bases and V by 5 bases; bases with no gene match: 6.